The next 5 T cell receptor beta chains were all read from a single sample in a study of blood T cell repertoires in COVID-19. Sequenced by immunoSEQ multiplex PCR; TCRdb stores in-frame clones only, minus some. The sample has some 200,000 clones; about 86% are singletons. Sequenced material: peripheral blood. The receptor set was obtained from a man younger than 45 with active or convalescent COVID-19.

The V gene is TRBV5-4, the J gene TRBJ1-6; 7 nucleotides align to TRBD1. From germline, CDR1 is SGHNT and CDR2 YYREEE (reference sequence). Trimming at V came to 4 bases and at J to 5 bases, leaving 12 bases not matched to a gene. This CDR3 spans 17 amino acids. The CDR3 is CASSLSVGQQNNSPLHF. The CDR3 region has the DNA TGTGCCAGCAGCCTCTCAGTGGGACAGCAAAATAATTCACCCCTCCACTTT.

A few counts support this clone. This rearrangement joins TRBV2 to TRBJ2-2; tentatively, D is TRBD1 (6 bases). V dropped 7 bases and J dropped 2 bases, with 14 bases sitting between them. The CDR3 is 15 amino acids. CDR1 is SNHLY and CDR2 is FYNNEI in the germline V gene. Written as DNA, the CDR3 is TGTGCCAGCAACGGGGCAGGGGCTAACACCGGGGAGCTGTTTTTT. This translates into CASNGAGANTGELFF.

As to this clone: Other DNA sequences in this sample translate to the same CDR3. The chain is built from TRBV5-1 and TRBJ2-7, with TRBD1 matching 10 bases. V was pared by 0 bases and J by 7 bases, with 4 bases of the junction left unmatched. CDR1 is SGHRS and CDR2 is YFSETQ in the germline V gene. The CDR3 sequence is 14 residues long. In nucleotides, the CDR3 is TGCGCCAGCAGCTTGGGACAGGGGGCATCGGAGCAGTACTTC. It yields the protein CASSLGQGASEQYF.

This clone was seen just once. This chain links TRBV2 with TRBJ2-3, with 15 bases identical to TRBD2. With 1 base clipped from V and 6 bases from J, the junction kept 8 bases outside the gene matches. The CDR3 sequence is 18 residues long. The V gene's germline CDR1 is SNHLY and CDR2 FYNNEI. The CDR3 coding sequence is TGTGCCAGCAGTGAAGAGCGGACTAGCGGGAGGGACCCCGATACGCAGTATTTT. This codes for CASSEERTSGRDPDTQYF.

This chain uses TRBV9 with TRBJ2-1; 11 bases map to TRBD2. Germline loops: CDR1 SGDLS, CDR2 YYNGEE. The CDR3 sequence is 16 residues long. The V segment lost 4 bases and the J segment 6 bases; nucleotides outside the gene matches: 9. The CDR3 nucleotides are TGTGCCAGCAGCCATACTAGCGGGAGCCTCGGCAATGAGCAGTTCTTC. Its translation: CASSHTSGSLGNEQFF. Complete variable domain (other parts from reference TRBV9 and TRBJ2-1): DSGVTQTPKHLITATGQRVTLRCSPRSGDLSVYWYQQSLDQGLQFLIQYYNGEERAKGNILERFSAQQFPDLHSELNLSSLELGDSALYFCASSHTSGSLGNEQFFGPGTRLTVL.